This T cell receptor beta chain was obtained from a study of blood T cell repertoires in COVID-19. The protocol was immunoSEQ multiplex PCR, while the TCRdb copy is restricted to in-frame clones and leaves out a portion. The sample yields over 200,000 clones, around 90% seen once. The CDR3 has 15 residues. The ends lost 6 bases at V and 5 bases at J; junction bases unmatched: 7. The germline V gene has CDR1 LNHDA and CDR2 SQIVND (reference sequence). The chain combines TRBV19 with TRBJ2-5, with 12 bases aligning to TRBD2. This receptor was obtained from a human donor in a cohort exposed to, infected with or recovered from COVID-19 (not recorded which). The donor label of this sample is uncertain. Sequencing used PBMCs or T cells enriched from blood (not recorded which). In nucleotides, the CDR3 is TGTGCCAGTAGCAGACTAGCGGGGGCGGTGGAGACCCAGTACTTC. This sequence encodes CASSRLAGAVETQYF.